These T cell receptor beta chains were read from a single sample in a study of CD8 T cells in ankylosing spondylitis. TCRdb itself ran the 5' RACE reads through MiXCR, one entry per CDR3 protein. The sample carries under 150,000 distinct CDR3 sequences, over 9.5% recorded once. The sample comprised blood, either unsorted or a sorted T cell fraction (not recorded which). These receptors originate from a female donor with ankylosing spondylitis or in good health (not recorded which). Both conserved end residues are part of each CDR3. A D gene is named only where the DNA matches it firmly. The size of a clone is reported for some rows only, either as once, few or many, or as a class for expanded clones.

j_gene,abundance,len,v_gene,d_gene,CDR3nt,CDR3aa
TRBJ2-1,few,15,TRBV5-1,.,TGCGCCAGCAGCTTGGGGGCCGTAAACGACAATGAGCAGTTCTTC,CASSLGAVNDNEQFF
TRBJ2-1,many,15,TRBV12-3/TRBV12-4,TRBD2,TGTGCCAGCAGTTTAAAGCGGGAGTATTACAATGAGCAGTTCTTC,CASSLKREYYNEQFF
TRBJ2-5,.,13,TRBV12-3/TRBV12-4,.,TGTGCCAGCAGCTCCTTACCCCAAGAGACCCAGTACTTC,CASSSLPQETQYF
TRBJ1-2,many,14,TRBV29-1,TRBD1,TGCAGCGTCCCGGGACAGGAGTATAACTATGGCTACACCTTC,CSVPGQEYNYGYTF
TRBJ2-7,.,14,TRBV3-1,.,TGTGCCAGCAGCCAAGATACTAGTTTTTACGAGCAGTACTTC,CASSQDTSFYEQYF
TRBJ2-7,many,14,TRBV11-2,.,TGTGCCAGCAGCTTAGGAAGGAGAGCTTACGAGCAGTACTTC,CASSLGRRAYEQYF
TRBJ2-5,many,15,TRBV20-1,TRBD2,TGCAGTGCTAGAATGGCGGCGGGAGGTTTAGAGACCCAGTACTTC,CSARMAAGGLETQYF
TRBJ1-3,many,13,TRBV12-3/TRBV12-4,.,TGTGCCAGCAGTGCTACATCTGGAAACACCATATATTTT,CASSATSGNTIYF
TRBJ2-7,many,12,TRBV3-1,.,TGTGCCAGCAGCCAGGGGGCCTACGAGCAGTACTTC,CASSQGAYEQYF
TRBJ1-1,many,12,TRBV3-1,.,TGTGCCAGCAGCCTCGAGGGGACTGAAGCTTTCTTT,CASSLEGTEAFF
TRBJ2-6,many,15,TRBV7-2,.,TGTGCCAGCAGCTTTCGGAACTCTGGGGCCAACGTCCTGACTTTC,CASSFRNSGANVLTF
TRBJ2-3,many,15,TRBV7-2,TRBD2,TGTGCCAGCAGCTTCCTAAGCGGGGGCACAGATACGCAGTATTTT,CASSFLSGGTDTQYF
TRBJ2-1,.,18,TRBV15,TRBD2,TGTGCCACCAGCAGCGGGACTAGCGGGGGGGACCCTTACAATGAGCAGTTCTTC,CATSSGTSGGDPYNEQFF
TRBJ2-7,many,15,TRBV25-1,TRBD2,TGTGCCAGCAGTGAACTCCTAGCGGGGTTCTACGAGCAGTACTTC,CASSELLAGFYEQYF
TRBJ1-2,few,13,TRBV18,.,TGTGCCAGCTCACCGTCGGGACTCTATGGCTACACCTTC,CASSPSGLYGYTF
TRBJ2-5,few,15,TRBV29-1,TRBD2,TGCAGCGCCGGGGGGTGGGCGGCCGGGCAAGAGACCCAGTACTTC,CSAGGWAAGQETQYF
TRBJ2-3,few,13,TRBV7-2,.,TGTGCCAGCAGCCCGTTTAGGACAGATACGCAGTATTTT,CASSPFRTDTQYF
TRBJ2-5,.,16,TRBV18,.,TGTGCCAGCTCAATCTTGGGACCCGGGGGACAAGAGACCCAGTACTTC,CASSILGPGGQETQYF
TRBJ2-7,many,14,TRBV20-1,TRBD2,TGCAGTGCTAGGATAGCGGGCCACTCCTACGAGCAGTACTTC,CSARIAGHSYEQYF
TRBJ2-7,few,14,TRBV11-2,.,TGTGCCAGCAGCTTAGCAGGGACCGACTACGAGCAGTACTTC,CASSLAGTDYEQYF
TRBJ2-2,many,13,TRBV24-1,.,TGTGCCACCAGTGATTTGCGTCCCGGGGAGCTGTTTTTT,CATSDLRPGELFF
TRBJ1-1,many,15,TRBV4-1,TRBD1,TGCGCCAGCAGCCAGCCCAGGGGGCGCGACACTGAAGCTTTCTTT,CASSQPRGRDTEAFF
TRBJ2-2,.,15,TRBV7-9,.,TGTGCCAGCAGCTTAGTAACAGGGAACACCGGGGAGCTGTTTTTT,CASSLVTGNTGELFF